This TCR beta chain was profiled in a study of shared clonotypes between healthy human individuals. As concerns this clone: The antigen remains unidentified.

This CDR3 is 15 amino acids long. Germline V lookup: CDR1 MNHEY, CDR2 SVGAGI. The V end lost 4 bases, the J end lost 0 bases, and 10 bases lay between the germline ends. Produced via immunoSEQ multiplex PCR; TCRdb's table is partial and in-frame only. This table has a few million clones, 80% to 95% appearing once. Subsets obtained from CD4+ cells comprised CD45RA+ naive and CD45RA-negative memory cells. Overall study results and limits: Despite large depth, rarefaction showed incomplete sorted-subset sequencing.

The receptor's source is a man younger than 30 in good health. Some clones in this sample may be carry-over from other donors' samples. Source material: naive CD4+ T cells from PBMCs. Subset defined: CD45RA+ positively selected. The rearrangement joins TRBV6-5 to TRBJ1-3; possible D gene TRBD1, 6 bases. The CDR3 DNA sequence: TGTGCCAGCAGTTCGACAGGCCGCTCTGGAAACACCATATATTTT. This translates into CASSSTGRSGNTIYF.